This T cell receptor beta chain was found in a study of cytomegalovirus exposure and HLA in healthy donors. Study-wide findings and caveats: An analysis done earlier found most TCR beta V segments productive about 90% or about 30% of the time. The authors later found TCR association rates varying by HLA locus, with DRB1 most and HLA-C fewest.

Regarding this clone: Its antigen is undetermined.

The CDR3 is made up of 15 amino acids. Germline CDR1 and CDR2: SGHTA and FQGNSA. After removal of 4 bases from V and 1 base from J, the junction contained 1 base not matched to a gene. The PCR contained 60 Vbeta and 13 Jbeta primers. TCRdb's copy holds only in-frame clones and misses some; the assay was immunoSEQ multiplex PCR. The sample shows some 190,000 clones, 85% to 90% of them seen only once. V gene TRBV7-2 combines with J gene TRBJ2-6; TRBD1 aligns across 7 bases. Sequences were obtained from PBMCs. This receptor was taken from a woman between 18 and 30 years old in good health and CMV-seronegative. The CDR3 coding sequence is TGTGCCAGCAGCTCCAGGGGGTCTGGGGCCAACGTCCTGACTTTC. Translation: CASSSRGSGANVLTF.